The TCR beta chain described here comes from a study of shared clonotypes between healthy human individuals. Study-wide findings and caveats: On the whole, naive subsets had larger estimated richness than memory subsets had.

Comment on this clone: No antigen is known for it.

Terminally differentiated effector memory CD45RA+ cells were excluded by CCR7 positive selection of CD45RO-negative cells. The CDR3 loop spans 16 amino acids. V was trimmed by 7 bases and J by 2 bases, leaving 18 bases between them. The V gene's germline CDR1 is MNHNY and CDR2 SVGAGI (reference sequence). Here immunoSEQ multiplex PCR was the method, and the copy in TCRdb shows in-frame clones only, minus some. The sample consists of about 2,100,000 clones, around 93% of them appearing once. This TCR derives from a man younger than 35 in good health. Some clones in this sample may be carry-over from other donors' samples. Sequencing was done on a sample of naive CD8+ T cells from PBMCs. The rearrangement links TRBV6-6 to TRBJ2-1; the D gene is possibly TRBD2 (6 bases). CDR3 in amino acids: CASTPGSRGTYNEQFF. In nucleotides, the CDR3 is TGTGCCAGCACTCCGGGGAGCCGGGGGACCTACAATGAGCAGTTCTTC.